This T cell receptor (beta chain) was sequenced in a study of blood T cell repertoires in COVID-19. Across the whole study: COVID-19 samples from acute and convalescent phases originated in the United States, Italy and Spain.

Clones were sequenced by immunoSEQ multiplex PCR, and TCRdb holds only the in-frame ones, with some missing. The table has a few hundred thousand clones, roughly 86% seen once. The germline CDR1 and CDR2 sequences are SGHRS and YFSETQ. Trimming cost V 2 bases and J 9 bases, with 14 bases left between them. The CDR3 is made up of 13 amino acids. The chain employs TRBV5-1 and TRBJ2-5; a weak D match, TRBD1 (5 bases). Sequencing was performed on peripheral blood. The receptor comes from a woman in her 70s with active or convalescent COVID-19. CDR3 bases: TGCGCCAGCAGCTTTCGCCTCTCCAGGGCCCAGTACTTC. It codes for CASSFRLSRAQYF.